This TCR beta chain appears in the sequencing data of a study of blood T cell repertoires in COVID-19 (TCRdb year 2020). Describing the broader study: Collaborator samples came from the United States, Italy and Spain and covered acute and convalescent phases of COVID-19. The material from the prospective study consisted of cDNA or gDNA derived from T cells, B-cell-depleted T cells, or PBMCs. The dataset comprised deeply sampled blood TCRbeta repertoires from subjects exposed to, actively infected with, or recovered from COVID-19. The repertoires were released in a freely available public database meant as a resource for research on the immune response to SARS-CoV-2. The samples were drawn from two sources: the first 160 participants of the ongoing ImmuneRACE study, and 1,254 subjects contributed by 6 global collaborators. Nearly every sample came with metadata listing a de-identified subject ID, COVID-19 status, age in years and sex. Where available, HLA class I and class II types were taken from metadata supplied by the sample provider and were not determined by assay-based typing. Overall study results and their limits: Clinical and demographic metadata were provided uncurated, with the amount varying by source and participant.

Remarks on this clone: It has no known antigen specificity. Per-nucleotide qualities are absent, and no much larger clonotype sits a single base away.

Collaborating institutions collected whole blood in K2EDTA tubes following their own protocols. Collaborator samples were shipped for TCRbeta analysis as frozen whole blood, isolated PBMCs, or DNA extracted from either sample type. TCRbeta CDR3 regions were amplified from genomic DNA using the immunoSEQ Assay, a bias-controlled multiplex PCR. As for how the authors treated the data: The number of nucleated cells in each sample was estimated from the amplification of reference gene primers within the assay. To quantify the absolute abundance of each unique TCRbeta CDR3 rearrangement, sequence reads were collapsed and filtered. For each sample, productive Simpson clonality was calculated as the square root of Simpson's diversity index across productive rearrangements. TCRdb holds this immuneACCESS table with in-frame rearrangements only. Some clones are missing; in checked studies, unresolved V genes explain under half, and the rest has no known cause. V, J and clone size are those of that table, while D and trimming were read from the DNA. The sample has 260,000 or so clones on record, around 90% of them singletons. The ten largest clones capture 9% to 9.5% of the sample.

The TCR comes from a young man with active or convalescent COVID-19. Input material: peripheral blood.

The DNA is TGTGCCAGCAGCACCAGCGGGTTGACCTACGAGCAGTACTTC. The translation is CASSTSGLTYEQYF. Here the chain combines TRBV7-8 and TRBJ2-7, and the D gene may be TRBD2, 6 bases matching. Taken from the germline V gene, the CDR1 and CDR2 loops are SGHVS and FQNEAQ. The CDR3 contains 14 residues, cysteine and phenylalanine counted. Left in the record is the CDR3 DNA by itself, 42 bases read in frame from the first base. V is reduced by 5 bases and J by 2 bases, leaving a spacing of 13 bases between them.